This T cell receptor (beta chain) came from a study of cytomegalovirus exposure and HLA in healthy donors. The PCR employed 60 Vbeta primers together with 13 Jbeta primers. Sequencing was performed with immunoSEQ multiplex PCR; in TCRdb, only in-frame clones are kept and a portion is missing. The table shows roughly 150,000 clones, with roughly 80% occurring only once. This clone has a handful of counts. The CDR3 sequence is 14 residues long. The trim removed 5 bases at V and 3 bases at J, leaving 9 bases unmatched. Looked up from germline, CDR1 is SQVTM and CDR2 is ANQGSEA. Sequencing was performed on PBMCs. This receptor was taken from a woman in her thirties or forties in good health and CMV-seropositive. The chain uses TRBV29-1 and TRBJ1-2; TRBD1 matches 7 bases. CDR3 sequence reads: CSVPIQGTHYGYTF. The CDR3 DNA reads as TGCAGCGTTCCGATACAGGGGACCCACTATGGCTACACCTTC.